This passage covers 21 T cell receptor beta chains from one sample sequenced in a study of shared clonotypes between healthy human individuals. Libraries were prepared by immunoSEQ multiplex PCR; TCRdb keeps only in-frame clonotypes and omits some of them. The data show 1.5 million to 2.5 million clones, about 95% seen once. Naivety among CD8 cells was defined by CD45RO negativity and positive CCR7 selection, thereby excluding terminally differentiated effector memory CD45RA+ cells. Sequencing was performed on naive CD8+ T cells sorted from blood. All receptors come from a man aged 18 to 30 in good health.

With regard to this clone: One junction end disagrees with the germline gene, perhaps due to a read error. The V and J genes are TRBV7-8 and TRBJ1-1, with D perhaps TRBD1 (5 bases). From germline, CDR1 is SGHVS and CDR2 FQNEAQ. The CDR3 is 13 residues long. This CDR3 is CASSLAEGLFRDF. The CDR3 DNA is TGTGCCAGCAGCTTAGCGGAGGGGCTTTTCCGAGACTTT.

This chain links TRBV6-1 with TRBJ2-7; D is possibly TRBD1 (6 bases). CDR3 length equals 15 residues. V was clipped by 6 bases and J by 5 bases, with 20 bases between them. The V gene's germline CDR1 is MNHNS and CDR2 SASEGT. The CDR3, as DNA: TGTGCCAGCAGCCATACAACAGGGCGTGAAGACGAGCAGTACTTC. This encodes CASSHTTGREDEQYF.

This chain uses TRBV27 with TRBJ2-2, with a possible D match to TRBD2 (5 bases). Trimming removed 4 bases from V and 3 bases from J, with 9 bases in between. Germline-derived CDR1 and CDR2 are MNHEY and SMNVEV (reference sequence). The CDR3 totals 14 residues. The CDR3 loop reads CASSSWTYTGELFF. The CDR3 region has the DNA TGTGCCAGCAGTTCCTGGACTTACACCGGGGAGCTGTTTTTT.

This clone was picked up one time. The chain has TRBV19 and TRBJ1-1; 7 nucleotides agree with TRBD1. The germline CDR1 and CDR2 sequences are LNHDA and SQIVND (reference sequence). The CDR3 extends over 13 amino acids. J gave up 3 bases and V 9 bases, and 7 bases lay outside the gene matches. Here the CDR3 DNA reads TGTGCCAGCCATCTTACAGGGGACACTGAAGCTTTCTTT. Its translation is CASHLTGDTEAFF. Using reference TRBV19 and TRBJ1-1 for the parts outside the CDR3, the full variable domain is DGGITQSPKYLFRKEGQNVTLSCEQNLNHDAMYWYRQDPGQGLRLIYYSQIVNDFQKGDIAEGYSVSREKKESFPLTVTSAQKNPTAFYLCASHLTGDTEAFFGQGTRLTVV.

The chain combines TRBV30 with TRBJ1-5; 9 bases are a match to TRBD1. The germline gives CDR1 GTSNPN, CDR2 SVGIG (reference sequence). The CDR3 is made up of 19 amino acids. The V segment lost 3 bases and the J segment 2 bases; nucleotides outside the gene matches: 17. CDR3 in DNA: TGTGCCTGGAGCCCGGAGCCCGGGACAGGGATTGGTGGCAATCAGCCCCAGCATTTT. This translates into CAWSPEPGTGIGGNQPQHF.

The rearrangement uses TRBV7-3 and TRBJ2-3; no definite D call. CDR1 SGHTA and CDR2 FQGTGA come from the germline V gene. The V end was cut by 7 bases, the J end by 5 bases, with 19 bases between. CDR3 length: 15 residues. The CDR3: CASNNTPRRVDTQYF. For the CDR3, the DNA is TGTGCCAGCAACAACACACCTAGAAGGGTAGATACGCAGTATTTT.

This chain connects TRBV7-8 to TRBJ2-7, with no clear D. V was pared by 5 bases and J by 3 bases, with 11 bases between. Per the germline V gene, CDR1 is SGHVS and CDR2 is FQNEAQ. The CDR3 is 13 amino acids. This chain's CDR3 is CASSLRIDYEQYF. CDR3 bases: TGTGCCAGCAGCCTTAGAATTGACTACGAGCAGTACTTC.

This chain's CDR3 is CASSQEVGFDGYTF. CDR3 in DNA: TGCGCCAGCAGCCAAGAGGTGGGGTTCGATGGCTACACCTTC. V and J are TRBV4-3 and TRBJ1-2, with D unresolved. Germline values: CDR1 LGHNA, CDR2 YSLEER. The germline V and J ends were trimmed by 0 bases and 6 bases, with 11 bases remaining between them. This CDR3 contains 14 residues.

This clone was recorded only once. This CDR3 is also generated by other DNA sequences in the sample. This chain joins TRBV6-1 and TRBJ2-7; D gene uncertain. The germline CDR1 and CDR2 sequences are MNHNS and SASEGT. The CDR3 sequence is 11 residues long. V dropped 2 bases and J dropped 7 bases, with 6 bases sitting between them. The CDR3, as DNA: TGTGCCAGCAGTGAAACGGGTGAGCAGTACTTC. Translation gives CASSETGEQYF.

The chain recombines TRBV19 with TRBJ2-1; TRBD1 or TRBD2 may be the D gene (6 bases each). The CDR3 extends over 14 amino acids. CDR1 is LNHDA and CDR2 is SQIVND in the germline V gene (reference sequence). V was trimmed by 4 bases and J by 5 bases, leaving 12 bases between them. CDR3 DNA sequence: TGTGCCAGTAGTAGTTCGGGGGCCCACAATGAGCAGTTCTTC. As protein: CASSSSGAHNEQFF. The full variable domain, rest sourced from reference TRBV19 and TRBJ2-1, is DGGITQSPKYLFRKEGQNVTLSCEQNLNHDAMYWYRQDPGQGLRLIYYSQIVNDFQKGDIAEGYSVSREKKESFPLTVTSAQKNPTAFYLCASSSSGAHNEQFFGPGTRLTVL.

The chain employs TRBV10-2 and TRBJ1-1; TRBD1 agrees at 9 bases. Germline assignment: CDR1 WSHSY and CDR2 SAAADI. The CDR3 length is 14 residues. Trimming at V came to 7 bases and at J to 1 base, leaving 4 bases not matched to a gene. The CDR3 here is CASNPGQGNTEAFF. The CDR3 coding sequence is TGCGCCAGCAATCCGGGACAGGGGAACACTGAAGCTTTCTTT.

The chain joins TRBV7-2 to TRBJ2-1, with 10 nucleotides matching TRBD2. Germline values: CDR1 SGHTA, CDR2 FQGNSA. Trimming cost V 6 bases and J 8 bases; bases outside gene matches: 16. The CDR3 totals 17 residues. The CDR3 is CASSPMGPSGSRDEQFF. The CDR3 DNA sequence: TGTGCCAGCAGTCCTATGGGGCCTAGCGGGAGTAGGGATGAGCAGTTCTTC.

The rearrangement joins TRBV28 to TRBJ2-7; D may be TRBD1 or TRBD2 (6 bases each). Germline lookup yields CDR1 MDHEN and CDR2 SYDVKM. The ends were cut back, 3 bases at V and 0 bases at J, with 12 bases in the middle. The length of the CDR3 is 15 residues. In nucleotides, the CDR3 is TGTGCCAGCAGTTTTGGGGGGCAACACTCCTACGAGCAGTACTTC. It translates to CASSFGGQHSYEQYF.

The CDR3 DNA follows: TGTGCCACCACGCCAAGGGACCCTGGTCCAGATACGCAGTATTTT. It yields the protein CATTPRDPGPDTQYF. This rearrangement joins TRBV19 to TRBJ2-3; D may correspond to TRBD1 or TRBD2 (5 bases each). The CDR3 spans 15 residues. V shed 10 bases and J shed 4 bases, with 21 bases lying between them. CDR1 and CDR2 from the germline V gene are LNHDA and SQIVND (reference sequence).

This sequence joins TRBV4-3 and TRBJ2-3, with D perhaps TRBD2 (5 bases). The CDR3 is 15 residues long. Germline assignment: CDR1 LGHNA and CDR2 YSLEER. With 4 bases removed from V and 2 bases from J, the gap between germline ends came to 13 bases. DNA of the CDR3: TGCGCCAGCAGCCCCCGCGAGGGATTCACAGATACGCAGTATTTT. Amino acids: CASSPREGFTDTQYF.

The chain employs TRBV14 and TRBJ1-2; no clear D. Trimming took 4 bases from V and 6 from J, leaving 9 bases between them. Germline V gene lookup returns CDR1 SGHDN and CDR2 FVKESK. This CDR3 comprises 12 residues. This CDR3 reads CASSRTPHGYTF. The DNA for the CDR3 is TGTGCCAGCAGCCGGACGCCTCATGGCTACACCTTC.

The chain recombines TRBV2 with TRBJ2-5; 9 bases align to TRBD1. The V and J ends lost 4 bases and 0 bases, in that order; junction bases with no gene match: 3. The CDR3 length is 15 residues. Germline V CDR1 and CDR2: SNHLY, FYNNEI. The CDR3, as DNA: TGTGCCAGCAGTGGGACAGGGGCATACCAAGAGACCCAGTACTTC. Protein sequence: CASSGTGAYQETQYF. The whole variable domain, remainder taken from reference TRBV2 and TRBJ2-5, is EPEVTQTPSHQVTQMGQEVILRCVPISNHLYFYWYRQILGQKVEFLVSFYNNEISEKSEIFDDQFSVERPDGSNFTLKIRSTKLEDSAMYFCASSGTGAYQETQYFGPGTRLLVL.

The count of this clone is one. The chain joins TRBV28 to TRBJ1-1, with D unclear. The CDR3 has 14 amino acids. Looked up from germline, CDR1 is MDHEN and CDR2 is SYDVKM. The V end lost 6 bases, the J end lost 1 base, and 12 bases lay between the germline ends. The CDR3 nucleotides are TGTGCCAGCAGCCCCTTTGAGGCGAACACTGAAGCTTTCTTT. Translated: CASSPFEANTEAFF.

The V call is TRBV11-2, the J call TRBJ1-2; perhaps TRBD1 as D (5 bases). The germline gives CDR1 SGHAT, CDR2 FQNNGV. This CDR3 contains 13 residues. Trimming shortened V by 6 bases and J by 6 bases, and 14 bases separated the two germline ends. The CDR3 loop reads CASSWGSGDGYTF. The CDR3 DNA sequence: TGTGCCAGCAGTTGGGGCAGCGGAGATGGCTACACCTTC.

About this clone: Other DNA sequences within the sample encode an identical CDR3. V is TRBV18 and J is TRBJ2-1; D is ambiguous. V was cut by 2 bases and J by 5 bases, with 4 bases left in between. CDR1 KGHSH and CDR2 LQKENI come from the germline V gene. This CDR3 has 12 amino acids. The CDR3 sequence is CASSPGNNEQFF. The DNA of the CDR3 is TGTGCCAGCTCACCAGGAAACAATGAGCAGTTCTTC. Complete variable domain (other parts from reference TRBV18 and TRBJ2-1): NAGVMQNPRHLVRRRGQEARLRCSPMKGHSHVYWYRQLPEEGLKFMVYLQKENIIDESGMPKERFSAEFPKEGPSILRIQQVVRGDSAAYFCASSPGNNEQFFGPGTRLTVL.

About this clone itself: The sample contains more than one DNA sequence encoding this CDR3. J is TRBJ2-7 and V is TRBV6-5; possible D gene TRBD1, 6 bases. The CDR3 extends over 14 amino acids. CDR1 is MNHEY, CDR2 SVGAGI, per germline. V lost 0 bases and J 4 bases, leaving 10 bases between the germline ends. CDR3 nucleotide sequence: TGTGCCAGCAGTTACTCCCAGGGGCAGTACGAGCAGTACTTC. The encoded protein is CASSYSQGQYEQYF.